A selection of T cell receptor beta chains follows, all from one sample in a study of T cell responses to AZD1222 COVID-19 vaccine. The assay was immunoSEQ multiplex PCR, and TCRdb's table has in-frame clones only and misses some. The data contain roughly 200,000 clones, roughly 94% of them singletons. Sequencing was performed on peripheral blood, taken 28 days after the second dose of the MenACWY control vaccine. Receptor source: an adult who received the MenACWY meningococcal vaccine as a control. Both conserved end residues are part of each CDR3. D genes are given only for firm matches. Only part of the rows carry a size: once, few, many, or a class if the clone is expanded.

clone_size j_call v_call d_call cdr3_aa cdr3_nt
- TRBJ2-7 TRBV3-1/TRBV3-2 - CASSFLGGAAYEQYF TGTGCCAGCAGCTTTCTGGGGGGGGCCGCCTACGAGCAGTACTTC
- TRBJ1-2 TRBV27 - CASSLTGDYGYTF TGTGCCAGCAGTTTAACTGGGGACTATGGCTACACCTTC
- TRBJ1-4 TRBV10-2 - CASSELGPSWVVATNEKLFF TGCGCCAGCAGTGAGTTGGGACCTTCCTGGGTAGTGGCGACTAATGAAAAACTGTTTTTT
- TRBJ1-1 TRBV2 - CASRGHKNTEAFF TGTGCCAGCAGGGGACACAAGAACACTGAAGCTTTCTTT
- TRBJ1-1 TRBV2 - CASSERGWNTEAFF TGTGCCAGCAGTGAACGGGGGTGGAACACTGAAGCTTTCTTT
- TRBJ2-3 TRBV10-2 TRBD2 CASSEGSGIEDTQYF TGCGCCAGCAGTGAAGGGAGCGGGATCGAAGATACGCAGTATTTT
- TRBJ1-2 TRBV6-4 - CASSEQEGYGYTF TGTGCCAGCAGTGAGCAGGAGGGCTATGGCTACACCTTC
- TRBJ2-1 TRBV7-9 - CASRTGGRDEQFF TGTGCCAGCAGGACGGGGGGCCGGGATGAGCAGTTCTTC
- TRBJ1-2 TRBV30 TRBD1 CAWRDPGTGTYGYTF TGTGCCTGGAGGGACCCCGGGACAGGGACCTATGGCTACACCTTC
few TRBJ1-2 TRBV20-1 - CSASGHIYGYTF TGCAGTGCAAGTGGGCACATCTATGGCTACACCTTC
once TRBJ2-3 TRBV7-8 TRBD2 CASSRLAGGRTDTQYF TGTGCCAGCAGCCGTTTAGCGGGGGGGAGGACAGATACGCAGTATTTT
- TRBJ1-5 TRBV28 TRBD1 CASRPTGRRQPQHF TGTGCCAGCAGACCGACAGGGAGGCGTCAGCCCCAGCATTTT
- TRBJ1-5 TRBV28 TRBD1 CASSLGQGDQPQHF TGTGCCAGCAGTTTGGGACAGGGCGATCAGCCCCAGCATTTT
- TRBJ1-2 TRBV20-1 - CPPNGYTF TGCCCCCCGAATGGCTACACCTTC
- TRBJ2-1 TRBV15 - CATSRDYFAGSYNEQFF TGTGCCACCAGCAGAGATTACTTCGCCGGCTCCTACAATGAGCAGTTCTTC
- TRBJ2-5 TRBV4-1 - CASSQEFGTQETQYF TGCGCCAGCAGCCAAGAGTTCGGGACTCAAGAGACCCAGTACTTC
- TRBJ1-2 TRBV7-3 TRBD1 CASSAKDRGYGYTF TGTGCCAGCAGCGCCAAGGACAGGGGTTATGGCTACACCTTC
- TRBJ2-7 TRBV30 - CAWSVGPQLGEQYF TGTGCCTGGAGTGTTGGCCCGCAATTGGGCGAGCAGTACTTC
- TRBJ1-3 TRBV19 - CASTRSSGNTIYF TGTGCCAGTACTCGGTCATCTGGAAACACCATATATTTT
- TRBJ1-1 TRBV4-2 - CASSQDPRGWNTEAFF TGTGCCAGCAGCCAAGATCCCAGGGGCTGGAACACTGAAGCTTTCTTT
- TRBJ2-5 TRBV19 TRBD1 CASSMGQGQETQYF TGTGCCAGTAGTATGGGACAGGGGCAAGAGACCCAGTACTTC
- TRBJ2-7 TRBV7-3 TRBD1 CASSLGQGVYEQYF TGTGCCAGCAGCTTGGGACAGGGAGTCTACGAGCAGTACTTC
- TRBJ2-7 TRBV19 - CASSIGAGPYEQYF TGTGCCAGTAGTATAGGGGCAGGGCCCTACGAGCAGTACTTC
- TRBJ1-4 TRBV6-1 - CASSRRGDNEKLFF TGTGCCAGCAGCCGGAGGGGGGACAATGAAAAACTGTTTTTT
- TRBJ1-6 TRBV28 - CASREADGNSPLHF TGTGCCAGCAGAGAGGCGGACGGTAATTCACCCCTCCACTTT
- TRBJ2-2 TRBV19 TRBD1 CASTDPDRANTGELFF TGTGCCAGTACCGATCCTGACAGGGCGAACACCGGGGAGCTGTTTTTT
- TRBJ2-7 TRBV28 - CASSPGGTDYEQYF TGTGCCAGCAGCCCCGGTGGGACGGACTACGAGCAGTACTTC
- TRBJ2-7 TRBV5-1 - CASSLAQGGGYEQYF TGCGCCAGCAGCTTGGCGCAGGGAGGAGGTTACGAGCAGTACTTC
- TRBJ2-1 TRBV5-6 - CASSPALQGLPGNEQFF TGTGCCAGCAGCCCCGCCCTCCAGGGACTCCCTGGGAATGAGCAGTTCTTC
- TRBJ2-2 TRBV5-4 - CASSSVASTGELFF TGTGCCAGCAGTTCCGTCGCCTCGACCGGGGAGCTGTTTTTT
- TRBJ2-7 TRBV5-1 - CASRRSLGDEQYF TGCGCCAGCAGACGGTCCTTGGGGGACGAGCAGTACTTC
- TRBJ2-1 TRBV7-3 TRBD2 CASSQTSGTGNEQFF TGTGCCAGCAGTCAGACTAGCGGGACAGGCAATGAGCAGTTCTTC
- TRBJ2-5 TRBV30 TRBD1 CAWRPGGFGETQYF TGTGCCTGGAGGCCAGGGGGCTTCGGTGAGACCCAGTACTTC
- TRBJ1-1 TRBV2 - CASGRSENTEAFF TGTGCCAGCGGGCGATCCGAGAACACTGAAGCTTTCTTT
- TRBJ2-1 TRBV27 - CASSLAGLGNEQFF TGTGCCAGCAGTTTGGCAGGGCTAGGAAATGAGCAGTTCTTC
- TRBJ1-2 TRBV28 - CAIANNYGYTF TGTGCCATCGCGAATAACTATGGCTACACCTTC
- TRBJ1-2 TRBV7-3 TRBD1 CASSLGDSNYGYTF TGTGCCAGCAGCTTAGGGGACAGTAACTATGGCTACACCTTC
- TRBJ1-2 TRBV6-2/TRBV6-3 TRBD1 CASSRTAPDRGSWGYTF TGTGCCAGCAGCCGAACCGCCCCGGACAGGGGGTCTTGGGGCTACACCTTC
- TRBJ1-2 TRBV6-5 - CASTLPGNGYTF TGTGCCAGCACCCTACCTGGGAATGGCTACACCTTC
- TRBJ2-1 TRBV12-5 - CASGLGQDYEQFF TGTGCTAGTGGTTTGGGACAGGACTATGAGCAGTTCTTC